This TCR beta chain is drawn from a study of response to subunit inactivated influenza vaccine (dated by TCRdb to the late 2010s). In terms of the full investigation: The study used deep quantitative T cell receptor repertoire profiling to track responses to a trivalent subunit inactivated influenza vaccine.

The library was built by means of RT-PCR. The data were produced on an Illumina HiSeq 2500. TCRdb passed the public sequencing reads through fastp at Q25 and MiXCR, retaining productive beta sequences. Identical CDR3 proteins give one entry, which carries the most common genes and DNA. For this sample there are around 650,000 distinct CDR3 sequences; around 16% appear just once. The ten top clones hold 11% of the sample. General study outcomes and caveats: It was suggested by the authors that each seasonal influenza vaccination may recruit only a limited number of new T cells.

This clonotype was counted only a few times. It has no known antigen specificity. No quality values exist for individual bases; no much larger clone is one base distant. The CDR3 holds 16 amino acids from the cysteine to the phenylalanine. Left in the record is the CDR3 DNA by itself, 48 bases read in frame from the first base. Relative to germline, V is missing 2 bases and J is missing 8 bases, with 8 bases of the junction outside any gene match. From the germline V gene, CDR1 is SGHRS and CDR2 is YFSETQ. The clonotype was recovered from a man aged 50 to 60 who received an inactivated influenza vaccine. Donor details come from another sample of the same person, matched by shared clones. The specimen comprised PBMCs from blood, sampled about 13 days after vaccination. Recombination connected TRBV5-1 to TRBJ2-1; TRBD2 fits 12 bases in the junction. The CDR3 region reads CASSFLTSGSVHEQFF. The DNA reads TGCGCCAGCAGCTTCCTGACTAGCGGGAGTGTGCATGAGCAGTTCTTC.